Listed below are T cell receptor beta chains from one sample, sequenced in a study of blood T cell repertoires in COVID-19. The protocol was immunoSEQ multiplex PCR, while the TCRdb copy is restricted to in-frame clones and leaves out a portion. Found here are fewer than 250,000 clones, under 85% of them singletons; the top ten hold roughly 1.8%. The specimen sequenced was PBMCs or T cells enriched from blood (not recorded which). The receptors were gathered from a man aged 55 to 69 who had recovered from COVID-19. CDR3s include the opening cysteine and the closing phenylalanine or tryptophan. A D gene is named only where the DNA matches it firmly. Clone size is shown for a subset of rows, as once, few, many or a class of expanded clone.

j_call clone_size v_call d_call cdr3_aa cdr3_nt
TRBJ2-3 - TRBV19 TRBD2 CASSPGTGLWLAGGRSDTQYF TGTGCCAGTAGTCCCGGGACAGGTTTATGGCTAGCGGGGGGGCGCTCGGATACGCAGTATTTT
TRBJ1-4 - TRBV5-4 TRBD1 CASSSQEAGGKLFF TGTGCCAGCAGCTCACAAGAAGCAGGGGGAAAACTGTTTTTT
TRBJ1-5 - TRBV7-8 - CASSLQGSGRNQPQHF TGTGCCAGCAGCCTGCAGGGATCGGGTCGCAATCAGCCCCAGCATTTT
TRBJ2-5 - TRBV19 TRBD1 CASSTGTGGAVTQYF TGTGCCAGTAGTACCGGGACAGGGGGCGCCGTGACCCAGTACTTC
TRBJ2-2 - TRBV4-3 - CASSLGENTGELFF TGCGCCAGCAGCCTAGGGGAGAACACCGGGGAGCTGTTTTTT
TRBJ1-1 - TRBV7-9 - CASSPRQPNTEAFF TGTGCCAGCAGCCCCAGACAGCCGAACACTGAAGCTTTCTTT
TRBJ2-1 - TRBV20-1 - CSAGGDEQFF TGCAGTGCTGGGGGCGATGAGCAGTTCTTC
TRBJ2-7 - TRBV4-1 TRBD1 CASSLPGTETYEQYF TGCGCCAGCAGCCTACCTGGGACAGAAACCTACGAGCAGTACTTC
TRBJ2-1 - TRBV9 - CASSVVSRGGSEQFF TGTGCCAGCAGCGTAGTGTCCAGGGGCGGCTCTGAGCAGTTCTTC
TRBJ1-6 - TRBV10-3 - CATASEGRDSPLHF TGTGCCACCGCAAGTGAGGGCCGCGATTCACCCCTCCACTTT
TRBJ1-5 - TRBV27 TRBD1 CASSPTGGGQPQHF TGTGCCAGCAGTCCAACAGGGGGTGGTCAGCCCCAGCATTTT
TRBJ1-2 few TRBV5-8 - CASRRDRFYGYTF TGTGCCAGCAGACGAGACAGATTCTATGGCTACACCTTC
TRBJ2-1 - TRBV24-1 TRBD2 CATSGRGGGNEQFF TGTGCCACCAGTGGCCGGGGGGGCGGAAATGAGCAGTTCTTC
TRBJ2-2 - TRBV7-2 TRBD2 CASSLFRPGGTGELFF TGTGCCAGCAGCTTATTTAGGCCGGGGGGAACCGGGGAGCTGTTTTTT
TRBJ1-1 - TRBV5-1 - CASSFAGMNTEAFF TGCGCCAGCAGCTTTGCAGGGATGAACACTGAAGCTTTCTTT
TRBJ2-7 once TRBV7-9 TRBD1 CASSSTGVQYF TGTGCCAGCAGCTCGACAGGGGTCCAGTACTTC
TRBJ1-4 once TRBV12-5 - CASGLDSRGANEKLFF TGTGCTAGTGGTTTGGACAGCCGCGGGGCTAATGAAAAACTGTTTTTT
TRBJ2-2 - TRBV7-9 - CASSLANTNTGELFF TGTGCCAGCAGCTTAGCAAATACGAACACCGGGGAGCTGTTTTTT
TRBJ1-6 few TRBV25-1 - CASHHAHRVSSPLHF TGTGCCAGCCACCATGCACACAGGGTAAGCTCACCCCTCCACTTT
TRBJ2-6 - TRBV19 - CASSGGGGANVLTF TGTGCCAGTAGTGGCGGCGGTGGGGCCAACGTCCTGACTTTC
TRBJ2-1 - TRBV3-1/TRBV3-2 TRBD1 CASSQTGWNEQFF TGTGCCAGCAGCCAGACAGGGTGGAATGAGCAGTTCTTC
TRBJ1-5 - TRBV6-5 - CASRQGGGNQPQHF TGTGCCAGCAGGCAGGGAGGGGGCAATCAGCCCCAGCATTTT
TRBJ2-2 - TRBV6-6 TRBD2 CASSTTSGGRWELFF TGTGCCAGCAGTACCACTAGCGGGGGACGCTGGGAGCTGTTTTTT
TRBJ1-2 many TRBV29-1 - CSVERQGRDYGYTF TGCAGCGTTGAAAGGCAGGGCCGGGACTATGGCTACACCTTC
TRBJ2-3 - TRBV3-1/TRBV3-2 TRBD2 CASSQDWAGGTTDTQYF TGTGCCAGCAGCCAAGACTGGGCGGGGGGGACCACAGATACGCAGTATTTT
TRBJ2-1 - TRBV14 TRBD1 CASSQGGTGSEQFF TGTGCCAGCAGCCAAGGGGGGACAGGCTCTGAGCAGTTCTTC
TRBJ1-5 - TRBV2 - CASSQAAIYQPQHF TGTGCCAGCAGTCAAGCTGCTATATATCAGCCCCAGCATTTT
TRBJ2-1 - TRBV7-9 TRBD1 CASSSTGEGHGNEQFF TGTGCCAGCAGCTCGACAGGGGAAGGACATGGGAATGAGCAGTTCTTC
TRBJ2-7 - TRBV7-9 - CASSLGLRSYEQYF TGTGCCAGCAGCTTAGGACTTCGCTCCTACGAGCAGTACTTC
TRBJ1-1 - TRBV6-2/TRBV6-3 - CASSYGIYTEAFF TGTGCCAGCAGTTACGGCATTTACACTGAAGCTTTCTTT
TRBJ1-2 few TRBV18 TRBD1 CASSDRGFWGYTF TGTGCCAGCTCCGACAGGGGATTTTGGGGCTACACCTTC
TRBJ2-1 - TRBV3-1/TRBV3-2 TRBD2 CASSPLAGGHYNEQFF TGTGCCAGCAGCCCCCTAGCGGGGGGGCACTACAATGAGCAGTTCTTC
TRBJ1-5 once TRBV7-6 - CASSLERDQPQHF TGTGCCAGCAGCTTAGAGAGGGATCAGCCCCAGCATTTT
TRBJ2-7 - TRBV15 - CATSINFEAHYEQYF TGTGCCACCAGCATAAACTTCGAGGCCCACTACGAGCAGTACTTC
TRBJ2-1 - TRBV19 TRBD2 CASSIIPAGGGNEQFF TGTGCCAGTAGTATCATCCCAGCGGGGGGAGGCAATGAGCAGTTCTTC
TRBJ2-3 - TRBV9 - CASSVSRGSPPDTQYF TGTGCCAGCAGCGTTTCGCGGGGCTCCCCCCCAGATACGCAGTATTTT
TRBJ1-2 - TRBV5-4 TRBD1 CASSWGQGAKYGYTF TGTGCCAGCAGCTGGGGACAGGGAGCCAAATATGGCTACACCTTC
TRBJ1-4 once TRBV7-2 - CASSLAPGSGEKLFF TGTGCCAGCAGCTTAGCACCCGGGAGCGGTGAAAAACTGTTTTTT
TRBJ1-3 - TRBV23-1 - CASSQSEGRTGNTIYF TGCGCCAGCAGTCAATCGGAGGGACGCACTGGAAACACCATATATTTT
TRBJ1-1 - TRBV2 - CASSESGGPWDEAFF TGTGCCAGCAGTGAATCGGGGGGACCTTGGGATGAAGCTTTCTTT
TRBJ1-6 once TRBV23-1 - CASSPPGLYNSPLHF TGCGCCAGCAGTCCCCCAGGACTCTATAATTCACCCCTCCACTTT
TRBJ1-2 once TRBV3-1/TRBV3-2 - CASSLRATQGWGYTF TGTGCCAGCAGCCTCCGGGCCACACAGGGCTGGGGCTACACCTTC
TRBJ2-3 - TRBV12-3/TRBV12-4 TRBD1 CASSLTGSDTQYF TGTGCCAGCTCTTTGACAGGGTCAGATACGCAGTATTTT
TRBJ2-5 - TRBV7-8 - CASSLLADQETQYF TGTGCCAGCAGCTTACTGGCGGACCAAGAGACCCAGTACTTC
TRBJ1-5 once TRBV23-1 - CASSRESNQPQHF TGCGCCAGCAGCCGGGAGAGCAATCAGCCCCAGCATTTT
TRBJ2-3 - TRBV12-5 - CASGPDVGAPLDTQYF TGTGCTAGTGGTCCCGATGTAGGGGCCCCTCTGGATACGCAGTATTTT